This T cell receptor (beta chain) was found in a study of blood T cell repertoires in COVID-19. Looking at the study overall: Nucleic acid was either cDNA or gDNA, and it came from T cells, B-cell-depleted T cells, or PBMCs.

Libraries were prepared by immunoSEQ multiplex PCR; TCRdb keeps only in-frame clonotypes and omits some of them. The table has approximately 180,000 clones, approximately 85% seen once. Germline V gene data show CDR1 as SGHTA and CDR2 as FQGNSA. The junction had 20 bases not matched to a gene; V was cut back by 9 bases and J by 4 bases. The CDR3 totals 18 residues. The sequenced sample was peripheral blood. The TCR comes from a man aged 60 to 69 with acute or convalescent COVID-19. This rearrangement joins TRBV7-2 to TRBJ2-5, with 10 bases identical to TRBD2. CDR3 in DNA: TGTGCCAGTCTCCCCGGGGGGGCTAGCGGGAGAGGTAGAGAGACCCAGTACTTC. It is translated as CASLPGGASGRGRETQYF.